Included here is one T cell receptor (beta chain) sequence, with context. Its target antigen remains unknown. Within one base of it there is no much larger clone, and no base qualities were kept. The sample is drawn from a study of breast tumors, draining lymph nodes, adjacent tissues (dated by TCRdb to about 2016). Concerning the study at large: Breast cancer patients provided tumor, adjacent nontumor tissue and axillary lymph nodes, and the study compared the TCR beta repertoires across these three sources. The study aimed to assess the relationships and possible T-cell exchange between tumor, surrounding tissue and draining lymph node repertoires in human breast cancer.

Sequences SGHDT (CDR1) and YYEEEE (CDR2) are obtained from the germline V gene. CDR3 length: 13 amino acids, cysteine to phenylalanine. The DNA shown is the 39-base CDR3, in frame from base 1. V sheds 3 bases and J sheds 4 bases, leaving 7 bases between their ends. Sequencing instrument: Illumina HiSeq 2000. TCR beta chain libraries were generated through multiplex PCR amplification. High-throughput sequencing was used to analyze the amplified TCR beta chain products. In TCRdb, the public reads were trimmed at Q25 with fastp and aligned with MiXCR, with productive beta chains retained. Rows merge per CDR3 protein into single entries with the most common DNA and genes. This sample gives approximately 210,000 distinct CDR3 sequences in total; less than 40% of them show up just once. The ten largest clones represent 3% to 4.5% of the sample. The axillary draining lymph nodes of breast cancer patients were the source of the lymph node samples.

The paper's findings and limits, for the study overall: Tumor T-cell repertoires showed less diversity than lymph node repertoires and more diversity than nontumor tissue repertoires, and tumor T-cell repertoires showed preferential V and J gene usage. The conclusion that tumor T cells originate in lymph nodes was presented as consistent with a hypothesis rather than as directly demonstrated. Tumor and nontumor tissue repertoires were found to be significantly more similar in luminal-like than in basal-like breast cancer. The data were considered consistent with most tumor T cells being derived from the lymph node and subsequently expanding within tumor tissue.

Source material: axillary lymph node tissue. This clonotype originated in a female donor with breast cancer. Some clones in this sample may be carry-over from other donors' samples. The chain joins TRBV5-6 to TRBJ1-4; there is no confident call for the D gene. DNA sequence: TGTGCCAGCAGCTACGCCTTTAATGAAAAACTGTTTTTT. It encodes CASSYAFNEKLFF. With the portions outside the CDR3 filled from the reference TRBV5-6 and TRBJ1-4 genes, the complete variable region becomes DAGVTQSPTHLIKTRGQQVTLRCSPKSGHDTVSWYQQALGQGPQFIFQYYEEEERQRGNFPDRFSGHQFPNYSSELNVNALLLGDSALYLCASSYAFNEKLFFGSGTQLSVL.